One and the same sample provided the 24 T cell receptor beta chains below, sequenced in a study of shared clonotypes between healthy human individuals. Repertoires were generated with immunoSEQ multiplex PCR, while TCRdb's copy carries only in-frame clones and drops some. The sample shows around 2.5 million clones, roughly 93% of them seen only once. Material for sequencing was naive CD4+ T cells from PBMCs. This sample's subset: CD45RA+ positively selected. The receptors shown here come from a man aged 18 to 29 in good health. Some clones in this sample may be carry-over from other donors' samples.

The CDR3 here is CASSLGGTATGNTIYF. CDR3 bases: TGTGCCAGCAGCTTAGGCGGGACAGCGACTGGAAACACCATATATTTT. The chain joins TRBV7-2 to TRBJ1-3, with 7 positions matching TRBD1. Losses at the gene ends were 1 base for V and 2 bases for J; bases not matched to a gene: 5. The CDR3 extends over 16 amino acids. Germline CDR1 reads SGHTA; CDR2 reads FQGNSA. Full variable domain (rest looked up from reference TRBV7-2 and TRBJ1-3): GAGVSQSPSNKVTEKGKDVELRCDPISGHTALYWYRQSLGQGLEFLIYFQGNSAPDKSGLPSDRFSAERTGGSVSTLTIQRTQQEDSAVYLCASSLGGTATGNTIYFGEGSWLTVV.

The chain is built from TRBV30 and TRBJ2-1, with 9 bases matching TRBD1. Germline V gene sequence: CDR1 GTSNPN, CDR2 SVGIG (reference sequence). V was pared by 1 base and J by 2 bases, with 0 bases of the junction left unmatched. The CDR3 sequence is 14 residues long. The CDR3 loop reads CAWSDRGPYNEQFF. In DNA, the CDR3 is TGTGCCTGGAGTGACAGGGGGCCCTACAATGAGCAGTTCTTC.

This chain's CDR3 is CASSTYPGRGHEQYF. The CDR3 DNA reads as TGTGCCAGCAGTACTTACCCGGGGAGGGGCCACGAGCAGTACTTC. This chain joins TRBV27 and TRBJ2-7, with 7 bases aligning to TRBD2. CDR3 length equals 15 residues. Germline V gene data show CDR1 as MNHEY and CDR2 as SMNVEV (reference sequence). J gave up 5 bases and V 5 bases, and 12 bases lay outside the gene matches.

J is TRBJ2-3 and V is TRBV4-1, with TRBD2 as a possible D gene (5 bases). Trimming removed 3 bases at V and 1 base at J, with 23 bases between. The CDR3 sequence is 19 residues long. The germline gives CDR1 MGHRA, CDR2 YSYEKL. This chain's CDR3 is CASSHYPGNLRKGTDTQYF. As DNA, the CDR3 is TGCGCCAGCAGCCACTATCCGGGGAACCTCAGAAAAGGCACAGATACGCAGTATTTT.

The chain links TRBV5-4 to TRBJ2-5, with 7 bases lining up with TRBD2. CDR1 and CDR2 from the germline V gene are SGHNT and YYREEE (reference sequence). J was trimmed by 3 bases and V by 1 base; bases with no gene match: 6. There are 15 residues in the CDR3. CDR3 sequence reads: CASSLSWTRKETQYF. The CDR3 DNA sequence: TGTGCCAGCAGCTTGTCTTGGACTAGAAAAGAGACCCAGTACTTC.

Here the CDR3 DNA reads TGCAGCGTCGCCACCGGGCCCCTTAACACCGGGGAGCTGTTTTTT. This codes for CSVATGPLNTGELFF. This chain uses TRBV29-1 with TRBJ2-2, with D hard to call. This CDR3 is 15 amino acids long. Germline assignment: CDR1 SQVTM and CDR2 ANQGSEA. V was cut by 6 bases and J by 2 bases, with 16 bases left in between.

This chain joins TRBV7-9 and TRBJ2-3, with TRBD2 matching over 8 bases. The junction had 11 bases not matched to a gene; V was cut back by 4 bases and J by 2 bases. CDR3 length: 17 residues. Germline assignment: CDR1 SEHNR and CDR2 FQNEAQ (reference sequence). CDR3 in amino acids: CASSSVAGLSFTDTQYF. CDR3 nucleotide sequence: TGTGCCAGCAGCTCGGTAGCGGGATTATCCTTCACAGATACGCAGTATTTT.

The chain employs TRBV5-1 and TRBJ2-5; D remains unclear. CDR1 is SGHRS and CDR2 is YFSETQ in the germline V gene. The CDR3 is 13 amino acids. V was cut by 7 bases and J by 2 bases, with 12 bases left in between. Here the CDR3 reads CASFRTEQETQYF. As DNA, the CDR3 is TGCGCCAGCTTCCGGACCGAGCAAGAGACCCAGTACTTC.

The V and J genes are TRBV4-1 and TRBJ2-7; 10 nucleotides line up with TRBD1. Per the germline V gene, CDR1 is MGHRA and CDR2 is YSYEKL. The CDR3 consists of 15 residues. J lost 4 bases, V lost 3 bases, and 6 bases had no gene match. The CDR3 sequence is CASSQSGTGVYEQYF. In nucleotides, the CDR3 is TGCGCCAGCAGCCAGTCCGGGACAGGGGTTTACGAGCAGTACTTC.

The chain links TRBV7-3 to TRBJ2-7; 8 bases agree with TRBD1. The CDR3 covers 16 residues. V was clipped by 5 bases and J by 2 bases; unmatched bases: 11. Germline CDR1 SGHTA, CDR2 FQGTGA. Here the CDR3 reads CASSLAPLGQAYEQYF. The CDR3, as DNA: TGTGCCAGCAGCCTGGCCCCTCTGGGACAGGCCTACGAGCAGTACTTC.

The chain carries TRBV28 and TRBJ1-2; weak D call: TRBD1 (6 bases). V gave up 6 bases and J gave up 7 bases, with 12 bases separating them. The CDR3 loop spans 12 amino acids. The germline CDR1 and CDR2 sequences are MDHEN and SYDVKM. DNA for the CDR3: TGTGCCAGCAGGTCCGGGGGGCTTGGCTACACCTTC. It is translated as CASRSGGLGYTF.

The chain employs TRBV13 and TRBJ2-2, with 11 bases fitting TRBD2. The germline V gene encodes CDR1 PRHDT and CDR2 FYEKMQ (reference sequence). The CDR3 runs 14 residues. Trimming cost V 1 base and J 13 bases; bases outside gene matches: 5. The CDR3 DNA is TGTGCCAGCAGCTTAGAAAGGGGGACTAGCGGGCTGTTTTTT. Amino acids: CASSLERGTSGLFF. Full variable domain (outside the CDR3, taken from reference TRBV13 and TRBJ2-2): AAGVIQSPRHLIKEKRETATLKCYPIPRHDTVYWYQQGPGQDPQFLISFYEKMQSDKGSIPDRFSAQQFSDYHSELNMSSLELGDSALYFCASSLERGTSGLFFGEGSRLTVL.

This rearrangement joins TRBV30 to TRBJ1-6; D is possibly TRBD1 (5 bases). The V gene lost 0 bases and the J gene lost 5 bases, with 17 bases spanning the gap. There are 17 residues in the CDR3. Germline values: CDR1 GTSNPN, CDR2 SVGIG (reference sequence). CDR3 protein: CAWSVLYGGTHNSPLHF. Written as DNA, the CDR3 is TGTGCCTGGAGTGTACTATATGGGGGAACGCATAATTCACCCCTCCACTTT. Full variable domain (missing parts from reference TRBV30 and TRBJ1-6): SQTIHQWPATLVQPVGSPLSLECTVEGTSNPNLYWYRQAAGRGLQLLFYSVGIGQISSEVPQNLSASRPQDRQFILSSKKLLLSDSGFYLCAWSVLYGGTHNSPLHFGNGTRLTVT.

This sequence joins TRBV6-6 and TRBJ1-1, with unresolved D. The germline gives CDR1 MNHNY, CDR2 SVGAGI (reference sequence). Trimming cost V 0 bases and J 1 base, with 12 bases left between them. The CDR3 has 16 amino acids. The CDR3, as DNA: TGTGCCAGCAGTTACTCGAGGGCGGGTCCGAACACTGAAGCTTTCTTT. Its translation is CASSYSRAGPNTEAFF.

The CDR3 region is CASRQSLSLAGVRTGELFF. DNA for the CDR3: TGCGCCAGCAGGCAGAGTCTATCACTAGCGGGAGTACGGACCGGGGAGCTGTTTTTT. The chain links TRBV5-1 to TRBJ2-2, with 11 bases identical to TRBD2. The CDR3 runs to 19 residues. Germline V lookup: CDR1 SGHRS, CDR2 YFSETQ. Trimming removed 5 bases from V and 5 bases from J; junction bases left unmatched: 17. The whole variable domain, filled in from reference TRBV5-1 and TRBJ2-2, reads KAGVTQTPRYLIKTRGQQVTLSCSPISGHRSVSWYQQTPGQGLQFLFEYFSETQRNKGNFPGRFSGRQFSNSRSEMNVSTLELGDSALYLCASRQSLSLAGVRTGELFFGEGSRLTVL.

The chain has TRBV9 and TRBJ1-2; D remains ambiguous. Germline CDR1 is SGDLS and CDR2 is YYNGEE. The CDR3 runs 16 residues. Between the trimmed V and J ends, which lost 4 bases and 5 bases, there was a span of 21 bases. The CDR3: CASSTERRVLGYGYTF. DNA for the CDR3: TGTGCCAGCAGCACCGAGAGGAGGGTTTTAGGGTATGGCTACACCTTC.

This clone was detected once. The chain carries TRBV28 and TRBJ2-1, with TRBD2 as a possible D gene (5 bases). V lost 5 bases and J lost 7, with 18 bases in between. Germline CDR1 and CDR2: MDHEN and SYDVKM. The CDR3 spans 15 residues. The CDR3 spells CASSNLGSRGNEQFF. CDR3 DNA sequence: TGTGCCAGCAGTAACTTGGGCTCACGCGGGAATGAGCAGTTCTTC.

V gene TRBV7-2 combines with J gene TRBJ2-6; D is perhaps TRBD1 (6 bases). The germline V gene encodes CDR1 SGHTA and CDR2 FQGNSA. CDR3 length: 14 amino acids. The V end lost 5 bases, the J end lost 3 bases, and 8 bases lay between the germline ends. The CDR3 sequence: CASSRGFGANVLTF. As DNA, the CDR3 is TGTGCCAGCAGCAGGGGGTTTGGGGCCAACGTCCTGACTTTC.

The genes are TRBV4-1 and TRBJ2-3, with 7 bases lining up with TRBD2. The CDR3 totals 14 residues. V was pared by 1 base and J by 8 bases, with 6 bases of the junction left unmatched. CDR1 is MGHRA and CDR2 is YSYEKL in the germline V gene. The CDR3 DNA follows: TGCGCCAGCAGCCAAGGACTAGCAGCTGGTACGCAGTATTTT. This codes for CASSQGLAAGTQYF.

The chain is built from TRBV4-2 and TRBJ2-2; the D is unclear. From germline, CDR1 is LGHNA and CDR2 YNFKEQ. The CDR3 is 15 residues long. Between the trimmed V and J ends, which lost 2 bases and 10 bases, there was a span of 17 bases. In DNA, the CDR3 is TGTGCCAGCAGCCAACTAATTGGGCTCGGCGTGGAGCTGTTTTTT. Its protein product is CASSQLIGLGVELFF.

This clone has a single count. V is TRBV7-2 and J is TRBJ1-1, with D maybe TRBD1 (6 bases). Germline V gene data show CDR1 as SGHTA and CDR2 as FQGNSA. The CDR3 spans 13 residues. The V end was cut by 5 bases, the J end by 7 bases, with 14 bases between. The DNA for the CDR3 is TGTGCCAGCAGCATCAGGACAGACATTGAAGCTTTCTTT. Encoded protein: CASSIRTDIEAFF.

The DNA for the CDR3 is TGTGCCACCAGCGGTCGACAGGGTAGGGCCTACGAGCAGTACTTC. It codes for CATSGRQGRAYEQYF. The chain links TRBV15 to TRBJ2-7; 7 positions agree with TRBD1. Germline CDR1 LNHNV, CDR2 YYDKDF (reference sequence). The CDR3 runs to 15 residues. Trimming took 5 bases from V and 2 from J; bases not matched to a gene: 9.

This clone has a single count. The CDR3 nucleotides are TGTGCCAGCAGTGAATTAGGCAGGGCGGGAAACACCATATATTTT. Translated, it gives CASSELGRAGNTIYF. V usage is TRBV25-1 and J usage is TRBJ1-3; tentative D call: TRBD1 (5 bases). The V end lost 1 base, the J end lost 4 bases, and 11 bases lay between the germline ends. This CDR3 has 15 residues. Germline-derived CDR1 and CDR2 are MGHDK and SYGVNS.

CDR3 amino acids: CASSGASLGELFF. In DNA form, the CDR3 reads TGTGCCAGCAGTGGGGCTTCTTTGGGGGAGCTGTTTTTT. The chain links TRBV2 to TRBJ2-2; D gene unclear. The CDR3 length is 13 residues. The ends were cut back, 4 bases at V and 8 bases at J, with 11 bases in the middle. The germline CDR1 and CDR2 sequences are SNHLY and FYNNEI.